What follows is one T cell receptor (beta chain) and its context. Its antigen is undetermined. Combining a sample-barcoded 5' primer with a J-beta primer mix, a second PCR ran for roughly 6 to 11 cycles. The template-switch adaptor was a 5' adaptor with 12 random nucleotides. It tagged each cDNA molecule. Each CDR3 protein gets one entry after TCRdb re-called the 5' RACE reads with MiXCR. The sample shows about 1.5 million distinct CDR3 sequences, around 40% of them seen only once. The trim removed 5 bases at V and 6 bases at J, leaving 8 bases unmatched. The CDR3 is 15 residues long. Germline CDR1 is SGHRS and CDR2 is YFSETQ. Per individual sample, total RNA of at least 5.5 micrograms was extracted. The sample is drawn from a study of blood T cells in healthy people across ages. Findings and limits, study-wide: Age brought a roughly linear fall in TCR beta diversity measured per million T cells. Comparison with aged donors showed that long-lived donors had more naive CD4+ cells and higher diversity.

V and J are TRBV5-1 and TRBJ2-2; TRBD1 matches 9 bases. The sequence derives from a woman aged 18-29 years in good health. The sequenced sample consisted of blood. CDR3 nucleotide sequence: TGCGCCAGCAGGGCCGGGACAGGGAGCCCCGGGGAGCTGTTTTTT. This translates into CASRAGTGSPGELFF. The full variable domain, completed using reference TRBV5-1 and TRBJ2-2, is KAGVTQTPRYLIKTRGQQVTLSCSPISGHRSVSWYQQTPGQGLQFLFEYFSETQRNKGNFPGRFSGRQFSNSRSEMNVSTLELGDSALYLCASRAGTGSPGELFFGEGSRLTVL.